The sequence of this T cell receptor beta chain was determined in a study of blood T cell repertoires in COVID-19. The wider study: Nucleic acid was either cDNA or gDNA, and it came from T cells, B-cell-depleted T cells, or PBMCs.

Some clones are missing from TCRdb's copy, which holds only in-frame ones; the method was immunoSEQ multiplex PCR. This table has around 270,000 clones, 75% to 90% appearing once. From germline, CDR1 is SGHRS and CDR2 YFSETQ. The CDR3 is 16 amino acids. Trimming cost V 0 bases and J 5 bases, with 17 bases left between them. The sequence was obtained from a man in his forties with acute or convalescent COVID-19. The source material was peripheral blood. The gene calls are TRBV5-1 and TRBJ1-1; a possible D gene is TRBD1 (5 bases). CDR3 bases: TGCGCCAGCAGCTTGGCCACGGCGATGGAGGGGACTGAAGCTTTCTTT. Encoded protein: CASSLATAMEGTEAFF. The whole variable domain, remainder taken from reference TRBV5-1 and TRBJ1-1, is KAGVTQTPRYLIKTRGQQVTLSCSPISGHRSVSWYQQTPGQGLQFLFEYFSETQRNKGNFPGRFSGRQFSNSRSEMNVSTLELGDSALYLCASSLATAMEGTEAFFGQGTRLTVV.